These 3 T cell receptor beta chains were all obtained from the same sample, sequenced in a study of OX40 agonist ivuxolimab in advanced cancers. Profiled with immunoSEQ multiplex PCR; TCRdb holds only in-frame clones, not every one. The sample yields over 25,000 clones, around 80% seen once. The sequencing used CD4+ or CD8+ T cells sorted from blood, collected in a trial of the OX40 agonist ivuxolimab. The origin of the receptors is an adult with an advanced solid tumor such as melanoma, head and neck, liver or kidney cancer.

This chain joins TRBV10-2 and TRBJ2-1; a possible D gene is TRBD2 (6 bases). Germline CDR1 reads WSHSY; CDR2 reads SAAADI. This CDR3 spans 15 amino acids. V was cut by 8 bases and J by 0 bases, with 14 bases left in between. CDR3: CASCPEGNSYNEQFF. CDR3 nucleotide sequence: TGCGCCAGCTGCCCGGAGGGCAACTCCTACAATGAGCAGTTCTTC.

The V gene is TRBV5-1, the J gene TRBJ1-1; TRBD1 matches 7 bases. The CDR3 consists of 13 residues. V trimming: 0 bases; J trimming: 8 bases; junction bases outside the gene matches: 4. Germline CDR1 reads SGHRS; CDR2 reads YFSETQ. CDR3 sequence (DNA): TGCGCCAGCAGCTTGGGACAGGGATACGAAGCTTTCTTT. It translates to CASSLGQGYEAFF.

The chain couples TRBV7-2 to TRBJ2-2; D possibly matches TRBD1 or TRBD2 (5 bases each). The length of the CDR3 is 15 residues. CDR1 is SGHTA and CDR2 is FQGNSA in the germline V gene. Deletions cut 8 bases from V and 4 bases from J, with 17 bases between. CDR3 sequence: CASRRGQGGTGELFF. Written as DNA, the CDR3 is TGTGCCAGCCGTCGAGGGCAGGGTGGCACCGGGGAGCTGTTTTTT.